The rows below give T cell receptor beta chains drawn from one sample of a study of cytomegalovirus exposure and HLA in healthy donors. Clones were sequenced by immunoSEQ multiplex PCR, and TCRdb holds only the in-frame ones, with some missing. The table includes some 160,000 clones, about 78% detected once. The source material was PBMCs. The receptors shown here come from a male donor in good health and CMV-seronegative. CDR3s include the opening cysteine and the closing phenylalanine or tryptophan.

j_gene | v_gene | CDR3aa
TRBJ1-4 | TRBV9 | CASSEEQGMGEKLFF
TRBJ1-2 | TRBV6-5 | CASSEGVGYTF
TRBJ1-1 | TRBV15 | CATSRDQGVAFF
TRBJ2-5 | TRBV9 | CASSEGIQETQYF
TRBJ2-5 | TRBV7-7 | CASSPSLAGAQETQYF
TRBJ2-5 | TRBV6-5 | CASMFSAKETQYF
TRBJ2-7 | TRBV7-2 | CASSLGRRPEQYF
TRBJ2-5 | TRBV7-6 | CASKQGRGGTGETQYF
TRBJ2-7 | TRBV5-4 | CASSLNNYEQYF
TRBJ2-4 | TRBV5-6 | CASSFWGENIQYF
TRBJ2-1 | TRBV13 | CASSLGTGLSYNEQFF
TRBJ2-7 | TRBV9 | CASSARGGEGYEQYF
TRBJ1-5 | TRBV7-3 | CASSLGGINQPQHF
TRBJ2-5 | TRBV28 | CASSPGGQETQYF
TRBJ2-2 | TRBV6-5 | CASSSDGGAGELFF
TRBJ2-3 | TRBV19 | CASRDGGGTDTQYF
TRBJ1-1 | TRBV5-1 | CASMIGGTEAFF
TRBJ1-1 | TRBV6-6 | CASSYGRGLGGTEAFF
TRBJ2-3 | TRBV11-3 | CASSPKLDRGGTDTQYF
TRBJ2-1 | TRBV11-2 | CASSPTGLFVGEQFF